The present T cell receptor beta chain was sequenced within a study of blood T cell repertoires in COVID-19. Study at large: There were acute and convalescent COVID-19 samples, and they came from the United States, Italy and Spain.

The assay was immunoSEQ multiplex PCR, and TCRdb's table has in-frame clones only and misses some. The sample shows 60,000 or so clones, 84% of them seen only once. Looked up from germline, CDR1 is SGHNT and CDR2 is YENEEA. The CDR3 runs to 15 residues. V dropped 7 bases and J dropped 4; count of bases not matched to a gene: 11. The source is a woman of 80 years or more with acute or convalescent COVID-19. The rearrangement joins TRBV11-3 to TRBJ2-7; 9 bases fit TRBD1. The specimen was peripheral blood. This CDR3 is CASKTSRDRAYEQYF. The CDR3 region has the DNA TGTGCCAGCAAGACCAGCCGGGACAGGGCTTACGAGCAGTACTTC. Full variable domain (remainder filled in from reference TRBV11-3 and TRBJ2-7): EAGVVQSPRYKIIEKKQPVAFWCNPISGHNTLYWYLQNLGQGPELLIRYENEEAVDDSQLPKDRFSAERLKGVDSTLKIQPAELGDSAVYLCASKTSRDRAYEQYFGPGTRLTVT.